This T cell receptor (beta chain) emerged from a study of T cell responses to AZD1222 COVID-19 vaccine. General study findings and limits: The donors showed a predominance of white British ancestry and of females, with possible underestimation of clonal diversity.

There are a few counts of this clone. Its antigen is as yet unknown. TCRdb's table, derived via immunoSEQ multiplex PCR, lists solely in-frame clones and lacks some. Seen here are roughly 120,000 clones, around 90% observed once, and the top ten hold roughly 20%. This receptor was identified in an adult in good health. The sample here was peripheral blood, taken on day 0 of MenACWY control vaccination.

The CDR3: CASSVAKNPSGISGGETQYF. DNA for the CDR3: TGTGCCAGCAGCGTCGCCAAGAATCCTAGCGGGATCTCGGGGGGGGAGACCCAGTACTTC. This rearrangement joins TRBV2 to TRBJ2-5, with 9 nucleotides matching TRBD2. The germline V gene has CDR1 SNHLY and CDR2 FYNNEI. This CDR3 has 20 residues. J gave up 5 bases and V 6 bases, and 25 bases lay outside the gene matches. The entire variable domain, with the rest obtained from reference TRBV2 and TRBJ2-5, is as follows: EPEVTQTPSHQVTQMGQEVILRCVPISNHLYFYWYRQILGQKVEFLVSFYNNEISEKSEIFDDQFSVERPDGSNFTLKIRSTKLEDSAMYFCASSVAKNPSGISGGETQYFGPGTRLLVL.